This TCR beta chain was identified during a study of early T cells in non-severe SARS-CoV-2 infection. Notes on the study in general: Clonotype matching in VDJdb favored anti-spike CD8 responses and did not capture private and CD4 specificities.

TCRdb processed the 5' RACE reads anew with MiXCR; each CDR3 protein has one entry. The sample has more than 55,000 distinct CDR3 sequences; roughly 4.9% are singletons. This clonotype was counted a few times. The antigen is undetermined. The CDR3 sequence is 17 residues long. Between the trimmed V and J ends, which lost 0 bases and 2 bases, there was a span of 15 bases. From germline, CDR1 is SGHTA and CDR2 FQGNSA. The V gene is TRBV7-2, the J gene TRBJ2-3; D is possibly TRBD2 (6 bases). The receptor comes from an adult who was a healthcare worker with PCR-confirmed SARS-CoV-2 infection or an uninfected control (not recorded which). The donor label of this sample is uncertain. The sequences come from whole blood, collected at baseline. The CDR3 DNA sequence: TGTGCCAGCAGCTTAGCTATGGAGGGGCCGCTCACAGATACGCAGTATTTT. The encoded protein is CASSLAMEGPLTDTQYF.